The subject of this entry is one T cell receptor beta chain. Original handling: Reference gene primer amplification gave nucleated cell count estimates. Sequencing was performed with immunoSEQ multiplex PCR; in TCRdb, only in-frame clones are kept and a portion is missing. From that table come the V and J calls and clone size; the DNA was used to work out D and trimming. This table holds approximately 310,000 clones, about nine tenths found once. The data belong to a study of blood T cell repertoires in COVID-19. Study context: Italy, Spain and the United States were the sources of the convalescent and acute COVID-19 samples. Sources were T cells, B-cell-depleted T cells, or PBMCs; the material itself was cDNA or gDNA.

Trimming cost V 4 bases and J 5 bases, with 17 bases left between them. The CDR3 has 15 amino acids. Germline CDR1 and CDR2: LNHDA and SQIVND (reference sequence). This sequence originates from a man aged 50 to 59 with active or convalescent COVID-19. The chain uses TRBV19 and TRBJ2-5; tentatively, D is TRBD1 (5 bases). Material: peripheral blood. The CDR3 nucleotides read TGTGCCAGTAGTACCCCTCGGCAGGGTCAGGAGACCCAGTACTTC. It encodes CASSTPRQGQETQYF. Combining the CDR3 with reference TRBV19 and TRBJ2-5 gives the whole variable domain DGGITQSPKYLFRKEGQNVTLSCEQNLNHDAMYWYRQDPGQGLRLIYYSQIVNDFQKGDIAEGYSVSREKKESFPLTVTSAQKNPTAFYLCASSTPRQGQETQYFGPGTRLLVL.